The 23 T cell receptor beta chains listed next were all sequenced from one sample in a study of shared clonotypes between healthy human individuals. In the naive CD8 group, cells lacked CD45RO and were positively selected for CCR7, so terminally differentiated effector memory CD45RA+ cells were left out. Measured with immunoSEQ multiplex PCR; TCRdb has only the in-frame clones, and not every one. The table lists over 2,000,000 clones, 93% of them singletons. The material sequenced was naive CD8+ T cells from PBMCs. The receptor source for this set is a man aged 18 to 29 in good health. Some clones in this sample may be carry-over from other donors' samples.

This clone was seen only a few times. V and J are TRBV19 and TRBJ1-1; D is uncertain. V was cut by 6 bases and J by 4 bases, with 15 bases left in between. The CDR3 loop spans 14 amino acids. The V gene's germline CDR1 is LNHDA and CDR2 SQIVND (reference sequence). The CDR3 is CASSLGQVPTEAFF. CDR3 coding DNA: TGTGCCAGTAGCCTCGGGCAGGTTCCCACTGAAGCTTTCTTT.

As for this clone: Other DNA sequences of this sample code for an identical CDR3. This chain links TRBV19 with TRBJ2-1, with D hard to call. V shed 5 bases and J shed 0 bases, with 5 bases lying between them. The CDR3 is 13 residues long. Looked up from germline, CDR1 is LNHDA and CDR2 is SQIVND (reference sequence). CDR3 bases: TGTGCCAGTAGTCACTTCTCCTACAATGAGCAGTTCTTC. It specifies CASSHFSYNEQFF.

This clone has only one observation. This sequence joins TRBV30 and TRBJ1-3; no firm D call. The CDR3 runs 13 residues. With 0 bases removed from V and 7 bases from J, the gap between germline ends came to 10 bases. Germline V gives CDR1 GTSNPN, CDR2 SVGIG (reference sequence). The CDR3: CAWSVLFLNTIYF. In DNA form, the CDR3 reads TGTGCCTGGAGTGTACTTTTTTTGAACACCATATATTTT.

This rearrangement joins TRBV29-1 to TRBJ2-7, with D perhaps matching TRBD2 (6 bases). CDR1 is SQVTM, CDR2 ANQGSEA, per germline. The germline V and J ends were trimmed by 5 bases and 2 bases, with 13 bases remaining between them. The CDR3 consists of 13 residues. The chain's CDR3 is CSVQLAQTYEQYF. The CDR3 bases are TGCAGCGTTCAGCTAGCGCAAACCTACGAGCAGTACTTC.

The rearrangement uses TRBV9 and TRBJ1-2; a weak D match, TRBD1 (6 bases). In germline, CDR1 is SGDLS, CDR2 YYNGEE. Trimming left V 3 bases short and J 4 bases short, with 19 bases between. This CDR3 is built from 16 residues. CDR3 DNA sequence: TGTGCCAGCAGCGCGTTAAGAGAACAGGGAGGCTATGGCTACACCTTC. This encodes CASSALREQGGYGYTF.

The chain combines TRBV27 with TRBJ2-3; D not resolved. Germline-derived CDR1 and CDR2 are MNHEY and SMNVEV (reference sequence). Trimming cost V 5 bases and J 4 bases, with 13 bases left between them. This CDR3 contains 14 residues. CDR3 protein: CASSSAGRADTQYF. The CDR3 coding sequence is TGTGCCAGCAGTAGCGCCGGTAGGGCAGATACGCAGTATTTT.

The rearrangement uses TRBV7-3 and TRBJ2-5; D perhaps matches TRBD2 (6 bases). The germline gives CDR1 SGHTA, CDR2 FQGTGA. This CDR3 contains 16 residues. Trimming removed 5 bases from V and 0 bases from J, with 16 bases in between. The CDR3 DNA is TGTGCCAGCAGCGCGGGAACAGGAGCTAACCAAGAGACCCAGTACTTC. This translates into CASSAGTGANQETQYF.

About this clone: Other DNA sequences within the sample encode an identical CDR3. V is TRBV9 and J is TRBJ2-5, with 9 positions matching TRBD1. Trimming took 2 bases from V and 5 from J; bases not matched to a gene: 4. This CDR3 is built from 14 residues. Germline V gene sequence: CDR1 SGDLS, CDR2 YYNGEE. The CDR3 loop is CASSVTGGKETQYF. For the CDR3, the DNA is TGTGCCAGCAGCGTGACAGGGGGAAAGGAGACCCAGTACTTC.

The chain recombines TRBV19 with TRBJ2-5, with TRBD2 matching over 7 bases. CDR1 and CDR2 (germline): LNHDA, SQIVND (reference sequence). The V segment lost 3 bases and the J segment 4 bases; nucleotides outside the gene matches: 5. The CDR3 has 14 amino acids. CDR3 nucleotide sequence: TGTGCCAGTAGTATTGGGGGGGATGGAGAGACCCAGTACTTC. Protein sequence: CASSIGGDGETQYF.

CDR3 coding DNA: TGCGCCAGCAGCACCGGACAGGGGACGGGGGAAGGACTGACAGATACGCAGTATTTT. Encoded protein: CASSTGQGTGEGLTDTQYF. The chain has TRBV5-1 and TRBJ2-3; TRBD1 matches at 9 bases. V shed 4 bases and J 3 bases; nucleotides not matched to a gene: 18. In germline, CDR1 is SGHRS, CDR2 YFSETQ. CDR3 length: 19 amino acids.

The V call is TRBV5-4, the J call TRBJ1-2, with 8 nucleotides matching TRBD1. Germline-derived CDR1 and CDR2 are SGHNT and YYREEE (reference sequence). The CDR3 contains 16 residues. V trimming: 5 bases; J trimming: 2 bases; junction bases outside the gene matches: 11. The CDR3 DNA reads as TGTGCCAGCAGTGGGGGACGGACAGGGAGAAACTATGGCTACACCTTC. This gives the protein CASSGGRTGRNYGYTF.

The CDR3 reads CASIGRAGNQPQHF. In DNA, the CDR3 is TGTGCCAGCATTGGCAGGGCGGGCAATCAGCCCCAGCATTTT. The chain has TRBV28 and TRBJ1-5; the D gene is possibly TRBD1 (5 bases). In germline, CDR1 is MDHEN, CDR2 SYDVKM. V shed 7 bases and J shed 2 bases, with 12 bases lying between them. There are 14 residues in the CDR3.

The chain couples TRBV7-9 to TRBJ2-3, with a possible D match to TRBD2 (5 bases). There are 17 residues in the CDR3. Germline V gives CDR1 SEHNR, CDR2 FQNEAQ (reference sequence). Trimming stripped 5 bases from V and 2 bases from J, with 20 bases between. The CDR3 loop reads CASSRLGRQDFTDTQYF. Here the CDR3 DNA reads TGTGCCAGCAGCCGACTCGGACGGCAGGACTTCACAGATACGCAGTATTTT. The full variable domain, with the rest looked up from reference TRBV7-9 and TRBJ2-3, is DTGVSQNPRHKITKRGQNVTFRCDPISEHNRLYWYRQTLGQGPEFLTYFQNEAQLEKSRLLSDRFSAERPKGSFSTLEIQRTEQGDSAMYLCASSRLGRQDFTDTQYFGPGTRLTVL.

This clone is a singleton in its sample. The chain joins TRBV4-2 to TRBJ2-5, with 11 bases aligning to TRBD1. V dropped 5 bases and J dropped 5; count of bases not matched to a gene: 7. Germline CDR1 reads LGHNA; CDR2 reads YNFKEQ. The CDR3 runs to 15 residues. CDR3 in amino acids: CASSADRGLGETQYF. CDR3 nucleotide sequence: TGTGCCAGCAGCGCGGACAGGGGGCTGGGGGAGACCCAGTACTTC.

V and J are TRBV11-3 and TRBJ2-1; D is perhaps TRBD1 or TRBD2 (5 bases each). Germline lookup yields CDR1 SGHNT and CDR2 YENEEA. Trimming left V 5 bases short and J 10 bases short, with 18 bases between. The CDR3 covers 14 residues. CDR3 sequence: CASSPGRDPSEQFF. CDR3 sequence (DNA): TGTGCCAGCAGCCCAGGAAGGGACCCTTCGGAGCAGTTCTTC.

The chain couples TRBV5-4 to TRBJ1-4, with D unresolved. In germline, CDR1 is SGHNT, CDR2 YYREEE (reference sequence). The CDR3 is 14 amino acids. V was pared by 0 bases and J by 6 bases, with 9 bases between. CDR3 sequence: CASSLGRGYEKLFF. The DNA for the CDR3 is TGTGCCAGCAGCTTGGGACGAGGTTATGAAAAACTGTTTTTT.

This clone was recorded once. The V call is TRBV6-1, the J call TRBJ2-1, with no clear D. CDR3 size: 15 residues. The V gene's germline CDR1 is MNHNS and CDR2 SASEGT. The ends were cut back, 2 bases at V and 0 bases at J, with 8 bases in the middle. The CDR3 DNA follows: TGTGCCAGCAGTGAAAGAAAGGGCTCCTACAATGAGCAGTTCTTC. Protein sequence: CASSERKGSYNEQFF.

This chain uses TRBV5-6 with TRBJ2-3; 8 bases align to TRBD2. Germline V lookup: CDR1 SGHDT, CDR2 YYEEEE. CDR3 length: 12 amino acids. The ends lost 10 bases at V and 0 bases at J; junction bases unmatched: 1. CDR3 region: CAASGSTDTQYF. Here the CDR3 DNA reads TGTGCCGCTAGCGGGAGCACAGATACGCAGTATTTT.

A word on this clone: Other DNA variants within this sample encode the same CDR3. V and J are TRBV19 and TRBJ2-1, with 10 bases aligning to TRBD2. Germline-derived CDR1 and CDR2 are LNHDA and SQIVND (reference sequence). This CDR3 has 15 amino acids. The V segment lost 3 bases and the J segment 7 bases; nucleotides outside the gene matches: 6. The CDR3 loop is CASSILAGVGNEQFF. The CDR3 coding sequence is TGTGCCAGTAGTATCCTAGCGGGAGTCGGGAATGAGCAGTTCTTC.

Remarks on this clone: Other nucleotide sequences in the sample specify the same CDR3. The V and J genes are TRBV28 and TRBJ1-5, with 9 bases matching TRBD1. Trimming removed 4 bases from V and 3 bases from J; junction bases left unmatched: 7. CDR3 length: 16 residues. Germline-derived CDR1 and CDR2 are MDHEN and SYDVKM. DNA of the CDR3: TGTGCCAGCAGTTCTTTACAGGGGGCCAACAATCAGCCCCAGCATTTT. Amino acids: CASSSLQGANNQPQHF.

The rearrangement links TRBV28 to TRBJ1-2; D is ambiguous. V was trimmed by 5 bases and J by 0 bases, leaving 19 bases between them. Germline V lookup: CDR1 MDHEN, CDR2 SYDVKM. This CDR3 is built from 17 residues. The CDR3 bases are TGTGCCAGCAGTCCACCCGGACCCTACCTATCTAACTATGGCTACACCTTC. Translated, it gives CASSPPGPYLSNYGYTF.

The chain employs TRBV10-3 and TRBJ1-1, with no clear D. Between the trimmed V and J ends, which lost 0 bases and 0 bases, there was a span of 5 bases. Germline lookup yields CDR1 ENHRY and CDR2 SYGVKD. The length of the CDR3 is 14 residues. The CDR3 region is CAISESPVNTEAFF. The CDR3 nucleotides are TGTGCCATCAGTGAGTCCCCGGTGAACACTGAAGCTTTCTTT.

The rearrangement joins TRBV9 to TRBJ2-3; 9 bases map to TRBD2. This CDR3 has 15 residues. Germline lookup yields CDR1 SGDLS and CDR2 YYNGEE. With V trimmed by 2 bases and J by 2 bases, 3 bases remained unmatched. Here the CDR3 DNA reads TGTGCCAGCAGCGTGCGGGAGGGGTACACAGATACGCAGTATTTT. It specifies CASSVREGYTDTQYF.